This entry lists 30 T cell receptor beta chains sequenced from one sample in a study of OX40 agonist ivuxolimab in advanced cancers. Using immunoSEQ multiplex PCR, the repertoire was profiled, and TCRdb retains in-frame clones only, with some absent. The repertoire holds roughly 70,000 clones, with about 85% as singletons. Specimen: CD4+ or CD8+ T cells sorted from blood, collected in a trial of the OX40 agonist ivuxolimab. Receptor source: an adult with an advanced solid tumor such as melanoma, head and neck, liver or kidney cancer.

V and J are TRBV5-1 and TRBJ1-1; D unclear. Trimming cost V 1 base and J 0 bases, with 4 bases left between them. The germline V gene has CDR1 SGHRS and CDR2 YFSETQ. This CDR3 is 13 amino acids long. The CDR3 reads CASSLMVNTEAFF. CDR3 in DNA: TGCGCCAGCAGCTTGATGGTGAACACTGAAGCTTTCTTT. Full variable domain (missing parts from reference TRBV5-1 and TRBJ1-1): KAGVTQTPRYLIKTRGQQVTLSCSPISGHRSVSWYQQTPGQGLQFLFEYFSETQRNKGNFPGRFSGRQFSNSRSEMNVSTLELGDSALYLCASSLMVNTEAFFGQGTRLTVV.

The chain uses TRBV5-1 and TRBJ2-2; 7 bases are shared with TRBD2. Per germline, CDR1 SGHRS and CDR2 YFSETQ. The CDR3 consists of 15 residues. After removal of 1 base from V and 3 bases from J, the junction contained 3 bases not matched to a gene. In DNA form, the CDR3 reads TGCGCCAGCAGCTTGCGGACTAGTGACACCGGGGAGCTGTTTTTT. Its protein product is CASSLRTSDTGELFF.

The chain combines TRBV19 with TRBJ1-2; D perhaps matches TRBD1 (5 bases). This CDR3 comprises 15 residues. Germline CDR1 and CDR2: LNHDA and SQIVND (reference sequence). Trimming left V 7 bases short and J 5 bases short, with 20 bases between. The DNA for the CDR3 is TGTGCCAGTATGAGCGAACGGGACTCGGCGTATGGCTACACCTTC. This sequence encodes CASMSERDSAYGYTF.

This clone was recorded only once. The rearrangement links TRBV30 to TRBJ1-1; D is possibly TRBD1 (6 bases). The germline CDR1 and CDR2 sequences are GTSNPN and SVGIG (reference sequence). The CDR3 covers 13 residues. V shed 3 bases and J shed 4 bases, with 12 bases lying between them. This CDR3 reads CAWRGQTSTEAFF. The CDR3 bases are TGTGCCTGGAGGGGACAAACAAGCACTGAAGCTTTCTTT.

This chain uses TRBV4-3 with TRBJ2-7, with 9 bases fitting TRBD1. V was clipped by 1 base and J by 4 bases; unmatched bases: 5. CDR3 length: 15 residues. Looked up from germline, CDR1 is LGHNA and CDR2 is YSLEER. Here the CDR3 reads CASSQGDRDTYEQYF. In DNA form, the CDR3 reads TGCGCCAGCAGCCAAGGGGACAGGGATACATACGAGCAGTACTTC.

The sample holds a few counts of this clone. Other DNA sequences from this sample encode an identical CDR3 as well. The chain uses TRBV5-1 and TRBJ1-1, with 7 bases fitting TRBD1. The V and J ends lost 5 bases and 0 bases, in that order; junction bases with no gene match: 4. There are 14 residues in the CDR3. In germline, CDR1 is SGHRS, CDR2 YFSETQ. The CDR3 region is CASRLQGLNTEAFF. The CDR3, as DNA: TGCGCCAGCAGGTTACAGGGGTTGAACACTGAAGCTTTCTTT.

The chain carries TRBV2 and TRBJ2-1; D call uncertain. The V gene lost 4 bases and the J gene lost 0 bases, with 10 bases spanning the gap. The germline CDR1 and CDR2 sequences are SNHLY and FYNNEI. The CDR3 has 15 residues. The CDR3 spells CASSVQISSYNEQFF. The CDR3 DNA follows: TGTGCCAGCAGTGTTCAGATTAGCTCCTACAATGAGCAGTTCTTC.

The chain carries TRBV5-1 and TRBJ2-5, with 10 bases aligning to TRBD1. Near its end, the DNA agrees better with TRBJ2-7, so the J call may be wrong. Germline V gives CDR1 SGHRS, CDR2 YFSETQ. This CDR3 spans 17 amino acids. CDR3 region: CASSLGDPTGQGSEQYF. Here the CDR3 DNA reads TGCGCCAGCAGCTTGGGGGACCCTACGGGACAGGGGAGCGAGCAGTACTTC.

This clone has more than one count but fewer than ten. CDR3 DNA: TGTGCCAGCAGCCAAGGACAGCCCTATAATTCACCCCTCCACTTT. This sequence encodes CASSQGQPYNSPLHF. The rearrangement joins TRBV14 to TRBJ1-6; maybe TRBD1 (5 bases). CDR1 and CDR2 from the germline V gene are SGHDN and FVKESK. CDR3 length equals 15 residues. Trimming left V 1 base short and J 2 bases short, with 6 bases between.

V usage is TRBV28 and J usage is TRBJ1-2; possible D gene TRBD1, 5 bases. V gave up 5 bases and J gave up 0 bases, with 7 bases separating them. Germline V lookup: CDR1 MDHEN, CDR2 SYDVKM. There are 13 residues in the CDR3. The DNA of the CDR3 is TGTGCCAGCAGTCACAGGACTAACTATGGCTACACCTTC. Encoded protein: CASSHRTNYGYTF.

This clone was found a few times. The chain couples TRBV7-9 to TRBJ2-7; no reliable D call. Trimming removed 5 bases at V and 5 bases at J, with 19 bases between. The CDR3 is 15 residues long. The germline gives CDR1 SEHNR, CDR2 FQNEAQ (reference sequence). The CDR3 DNA is TGTGCCAGCAGCCCGACCGCGCCCTTAGGGAACGAGCAGTACTTC. Protein product: CASSPTAPLGNEQYF.

This rearrangement joins TRBV28 to TRBJ1-1; D is unclear. V lost 7 bases, J lost 3 bases, and 6 bases lay in between. The CDR3 length is 11 residues. The germline gives CDR1 MDHEN, CDR2 SYDVKM. This CDR3 is CASISDTEAFF. The CDR3 DNA follows: TGTGCCAGCATTTCGGACACTGAAGCTTTCTTT.

The rearrangement joins TRBV27 to TRBJ2-2; 7 bases line up with TRBD2. The germline CDR1 and CDR2 sequences are MNHEY and SMNVEV (reference sequence). The trim removed 5 bases at V and 1 base at J, leaving 13 bases unmatched. The CDR3 extends over 18 amino acids. The CDR3 protein is CASSTLPGTKVNTGELFF. The CDR3 bases are TGTGCCAGCAGTACCCTCCCTGGGACTAAGGTGAACACCGGGGAGCTGTTTTTT.

The CDR3 coding sequence is TGTGCCAGCAGTGACAGGATCTATGGCTACACCTTC. Amino acid sequence: CASSDRIYGYTF. V and J are TRBV6-1 and TRBJ1-2; D call uncertain. From germline, CDR1 is MNHNS and CDR2 SASEGT. The CDR3 has 12 residues. V lost 3 bases, J lost 4 bases, and 6 bases lay in between.

The CDR3 spells CASSRTGTSNQPQHF. The CDR3 nucleotides are TGTGCCAGCAGCCGGACAGGCACTAGCAATCAGCCCCAGCATTTT. J is TRBJ1-5 and V is TRBV6-5, with 7 bases identical to TRBD1. Looked up from germline, CDR1 is MNHEY and CDR2 is SVGAGI. With 6 bases clipped from V and 0 bases from J, the junction kept 5 bases outside the gene matches. The CDR3 runs to 15 residues.

The V call is TRBV27, the J call TRBJ1-1, with D hard to call. The V end was cut by 7 bases, the J end by 9 bases, with 15 bases between. The CDR3 runs to 12 residues. CDR1 is MNHEY, CDR2 SMNVEV, per germline (reference sequence). The CDR3 protein is CASNLRFYQAFF. The CDR3 bases are TGTGCCAGCAACCTTCGATTCTATCAAGCTTTCTTT.

The chain has TRBV28 and TRBJ1-2; 9 nucleotides agree with TRBD1. The V and J ends lost 6 bases and 5 bases, in that order; junction bases with no gene match: 4. Germline V CDR1 and CDR2: MDHEN, SYDVKM. The CDR3 is made up of 13 amino acids. CDR3 nucleotide sequence: TGTGCCAGCAGCCGAGGACAGGGGTATGGCTACACCTTC. The encoded protein is CASSRGQGYGYTF.

V is TRBV7-9 and J is TRBJ1-1; D is uncertain. Germline-derived CDR1 and CDR2 are SEHNR and FQNEAQ (reference sequence). V lost 5 bases and J lost 1, with 14 bases in between. The CDR3 length is 15 residues. The CDR3 nucleotides are TGTGCCAGCAGCCTTGCACGGGGAGGGAACACTGAAGCTTTCTTT. This codes for CASSLARGGNTEAFF.

V gene TRBV2 combines with J gene TRBJ1-2; tentatively, D is TRBD1 (5 bases). From germline, CDR1 is SNHLY and CDR2 FYNNEI. This CDR3 comprises 13 residues. Trimming shortened V by 7 bases and J by 0 bases, and 9 bases separated the two germline ends. This chain's CDR3 is CASIWDPNYGYTF. The CDR3 DNA is TGTGCCAGCATTTGGGACCCTAACTATGGCTACACCTTC.

The V and J genes are TRBV10-2 and TRBJ2-2; the match to TRBD2 covers 10 bases. Germline-derived CDR1 and CDR2 are WSHSY and SAAADI. The CDR3 contains 13 residues. V dropped 6 bases and J dropped 7; count of bases not matched to a gene: 2. The CDR3 region is CASSSSGGGELFF. CDR3 bases: TGCGCCAGCAGCTCTAGCGGGGGCGGGGAGCTGTTTTTT.

This rearrangement joins TRBV7-9 to TRBJ1-4; no clear D gene. The CDR3 runs 16 residues. Deletions cut 5 bases from V and 2 bases from J, with 15 bases between. Germline CDR1 is SEHNR and CDR2 is FQNEAQ (reference sequence). Here the CDR3 reads CASSPLARATNEKLFF. The CDR3 nucleotides are TGTGCCAGCAGCCCCCTCGCGAGGGCCACTAATGAAAAACTGTTTTTT.

The chain uses TRBV5-1 and TRBJ2-5, with 10 nucleotides matching TRBD2. CDR3 length equals 16 residues. The junction had 6 bases not matched to a gene; V was cut back by 0 bases and J by 4 bases. Germline lookup yields CDR1 SGHRS and CDR2 YFSETQ. The CDR3 DNA follows: TGCGCCAGCAGCTTGGCCGAGCGGGGGGGCCGAGAGACCCAGTACTTC. Encoded protein: CASSLAERGGRETQYF.

V gene TRBV7-2 combines with J gene TRBJ1-4; maybe TRBD1 (5 bases). Germline CDR1 is SGHTA and CDR2 is FQGNSA. This CDR3 is 14 amino acids long. The V end was cut by 3 bases, the J end by 5 bases, with 10 bases between. CDR3 coding DNA: TGTGCCAGCAGCTTCAACCGACAGAATGAAAAACTGTTTTTT. This translates into CASSFNRQNEKLFF.

This clone came up once. The chain carries TRBV11-3 and TRBJ1-1, with 7 bases lining up with TRBD1. Trimming removed 4 bases from V and 8 bases from J; junction bases left unmatched: 7. This CDR3 spans 13 amino acids. CDR1 SGHNT and CDR2 YENEEA come from the germline V gene. Here the CDR3 reads CASSSTTGSEAFF. In nucleotides, the CDR3 is TGTGCCAGCAGCTCCACGACAGGGTCGGAAGCTTTCTTT.

The chain employs TRBV7-2 and TRBJ1-1; the match to TRBD1 covers 10 bases. The length of the CDR3 is 15 residues. V trimming: 5 bases; J trimming: 1 base; junction bases outside the gene matches: 4. Germline assignment: CDR1 SGHTA and CDR2 FQGNSA. The CDR3 DNA follows: TGTGCCAGCAGCCCCCGACAGGGGGCGAACACTGAAGCTTTCTTT. Its protein product is CASSPRQGANTEAFF.

The rearrangement uses TRBV18 and TRBJ1-1; the D is unclear. CDR3 length: 13 residues. The germline V gene encodes CDR1 KGHSH and CDR2 LQKENI. V lost 3 bases to trimming and J lost 7 bases, with 12 bases between them. The DNA of the CDR3 is TGTGCCAGCTCACCCTTGGCAGAAGTTGAAGCTTTCTTT. It translates to CASSPLAEVEAFF.

V gene TRBV6-1 combines with J gene TRBJ2-7, with 7 bases fitting TRBD1. CDR1 and CDR2 from the germline V gene are MNHNS and SASEGT. J lost 1 base, V lost 6 bases, and 6 bases had no gene match. The CDR3 covers 14 residues. DNA for the CDR3: TGTGCCAGCAGAGACAGGGCAGGGTCCTACGAGCAGTACTTC. It codes for CASRDRAGSYEQYF.

This chain links TRBV18 with TRBJ2-5, with D perhaps TRBD1 or TRBD2 (7 bases each). The germline V gene encodes CDR1 KGHSH and CDR2 LQKENI. Between the trimmed V and J ends, which lost 6 bases and 3 bases, there was a span of 20 bases. This CDR3 region has 16 residues. CDR3 sequence: CASSGTAGRGKETQYF. Here the CDR3 DNA reads TGTGCCAGCTCCGGGACAGCGGGGAGAGGGAAAGAGACCCAGTACTTC.

V is TRBV6-1 and J is TRBJ2-7; D remains unclear. The CDR3 contains 13 residues. V gave up 6 bases and J gave up 1 base, with 10 bases separating them. CDR1 and CDR2 from the germline V gene are MNHNS and SASEGT. The CDR3 bases are TGTGCCAGCAGAGACCCTATGTCCTACGAGCAGTACTTC. As protein: CASRDPMSYEQYF.

The chain is built from TRBV9 and TRBJ1-2; D is unresolved. The CDR3 totals 12 residues. The V gene's germline CDR1 is SGDLS and CDR2 YYNGEE. The V and J ends lost 0 bases and 7 bases respectively, with 7 bases between them. The CDR3 sequence: CASSVGSRGYTF. CDR3 bases: TGTGCCAGCAGCGTAGGATCCCGTGGCTACACCTTC.